The subject of this entry is one T cell receptor (beta chain). V lost 8 bases and J 8 bases, leaving 11 bases between the germline ends. The CDR3 is 11 residues long. Germline loops: CDR1 WNHNN, CDR2 SYGVQD (reference sequence). The data derive from a study of CD8+CD57+ T cells in acquired aplastic anemia. By flow cytometry, patients selected for sequencing had shown an expansion of CD8+CD57+ cells. Every patient was diagnosed with severe acquired aplastic anemia. Genomic DNA was employed as the template in profiling TCR beta VDJ and CDR3. Each CDR3 protein gets one entry after TCRdb re-called the reads with MiXCR. The sample includes more than 150,000 distinct CDR3 sequences, roughly 50% of them seen just once.

The receptor was derived from a human donor with aplastic anemia. Sequenced sample: sorted CD4+, CD8+, or CD8+CD57+ T cells (not recorded which) from PBMCs. The rearrangement uses TRBV10-1 and TRBJ2-3, with D perhaps TRBD2 (6 bases). The CDR3 spells CASAGSGTQYF. CDR3 nucleotides: TGCGCCAGCGCCGGGAGTGGTACGCAGTATTTT.